This passage covers 28 T cell receptor beta chains from one sample sequenced in a study of cytomegalovirus exposure and HLA in healthy donors. In the PCR, 60 Vbeta and 13 Jbeta primers were used. Clones were sequenced by immunoSEQ multiplex PCR, and TCRdb holds only the in-frame ones, with some missing. The data show some 150,000 clones, with 80% seen just once and under 6% held by the top ten. Input material: PBMCs. The receptors originated from a woman in her forties or fifties in good health and CMV-seropositive.

This clone was observed once. This chain joins TRBV11-3 and TRBJ2-1; tentatively, D is TRBD1 (6 bases). Germline V gives CDR1 SGHNT, CDR2 YENEEA. The CDR3 totals 19 residues. Between the trimmed V and J ends, which lost 4 bases and 5 bases, there was a span of 27 bases. CDR3: CASSSTGPGQPIPDNEQFF. The CDR3 DNA is TGTGCCAGCAGCTCGACAGGTCCGGGCCAACCCATCCCCGACAATGAGCAGTTCTTC.

The chain carries TRBV10-3 and TRBJ1-1; a possible D gene is TRBD1 (5 bases). Germline V lookup: CDR1 ENHRY, CDR2 SYGVKD. This CDR3 region has 12 residues. Trimming took 2 bases from V and 11 from J, leaving 12 bases between them. In DNA, the CDR3 is TGTGCCATCAGTGAGGGGCAGGGAACGGCTTTCTTT. Translation: CAISEGQGTAFF.

The chain couples TRBV4-2 to TRBJ1-6, with 8 bases fitting TRBD1. CDR3 length equals 17 residues. With V trimmed by 1 base and J by 8 bases, 10 bases remained unmatched. Germline loops: CDR1 LGHNA, CDR2 YNFKEQ. CDR3 sequence reads: CASSQVALGTGHSPLHF. The CDR3 nucleotides read TGTGCCAGCAGCCAAGTTGCTTTAGGGACAGGTCATTCACCCCTCCACTTT.

V is TRBV5-1 and J is TRBJ1-6; D is perhaps TRBD1 (6 bases). The CDR3 runs to 18 residues. Germline CDR1 reads SGHRS; CDR2 reads YFSETQ. Trimming took 0 bases from V and 6 from J, leaving 19 bases between them. The CDR3 region has the DNA TGCGCCAGCAGCTTGGTCTCTGGGGACACCTCCCCTAATTCACCCCTCCACTTT. Amino acids: CASSLVSGDTSPNSPLHF.

A few counts support this clone. The V gene is TRBV2, the J gene TRBJ1-2, with a weak D call TRBD1 (6 bases). Per germline, CDR1 SNHLY and CDR2 FYNNEI. The CDR3 loop spans 13 amino acids. V lost 2 bases and J lost 4, with 8 bases in between. As DNA, the CDR3 is TGTGCCAGCAGTGAACAACAGGGCTATGGCTACACCTTC. This translates into CASSEQQGYGYTF. Full variable domain (rest looked up from reference TRBV2 and TRBJ1-2): EPEVTQTPSHQVTQMGQEVILRCVPISNHLYFYWYRQILGQKVEFLVSFYNNEISEKSEIFDDQFSVERPDGSNFTLKIRSTKLEDSAMYFCASSEQQGYGYTFGSGTRLTVV.

The V gene is TRBV9, the J gene TRBJ2-7; 8 nucleotides agree with TRBD1. Germline CDR1 and CDR2: SGDLS and YYNGEE. The V segment lost 5 bases and the J segment 7 bases; nucleotides outside the gene matches: 11. This CDR3 is 14 amino acids long. The CDR3 protein is CASSHNQGAGEQYF. The CDR3 DNA sequence: TGTGCCAGCAGTCATAATCAGGGGGCGGGAGAGCAGTACTTC.

The chain recombines TRBV5-3 with TRBJ1-1, with D tentatively TRBD1 (6 bases). TRBV5-3 is noted as an ORF with a role that remains uncertain. This CDR3 spans 16 amino acids. With 4 bases removed from V and 0 bases from J, the gap between germline ends came to 16 bases. In DNA, the CDR3 is TGTGCCAGAAGCGTGATCCTAAGGGGGATGAACACTGAAGCTTTCTTT. Protein product: CARSVILRGMNTEAFF.

This chain connects TRBV5-1 to TRBJ2-3, with TRBD2 matching over 15 bases. Trimming took 0 bases from V and 1 from J; bases not matched to a gene: 9. Germline-derived CDR1 and CDR2 are SGHRS and YFSETQ. The CDR3 consists of 20 residues. The CDR3 DNA sequence: TGCGCCAGCAGCTTGGGAGGCGGACTAGCGGGAGGGCCCGGCACAGATACGCAGTATTTT. As protein: CASSLGGGLAGGPGTDTQYF.

In regard to this clone: One end of the junction fails to match germline, which may point to a read error. This chain connects TRBV28 to TRBJ1-2; 7 bases agree with TRBD1. In germline, CDR1 is MDHEN, CDR2 SYDVKM. The CDR3 contains 15 residues. The CDR3 coding sequence is TGTGCCAGCAGTTTATCGGGGACAGCCCTCTATGACTACACCTTC. Its protein product is CASSLSGTALYDYTF.

The V gene is TRBV19, the J gene TRBJ2-3, with D possibly TRBD2 on 6 matching bases. Germline V gene data show CDR1 as LNHDA and CDR2 as SQIVND (reference sequence). This CDR3 has 17 residues. The V gene lost 2 bases and the J gene lost 2 bases, with 17 bases spanning the gap. CDR3 nucleotides: TGTGCCAGTAGTATATCGCCTGGTCGGGGGTCCACAGATACGCAGTATTTT. Its protein product is CASSISPGRGSTDTQYF.

The chain has TRBV10-3 and TRBJ2-2; tentatively, D is TRBD2 (6 bases). This CDR3 spans 16 amino acids. The germline V gene encodes CDR1 ENHRY and CDR2 SYGVKD. V shed 4 bases and J shed 0 bases, with 12 bases lying between them. The CDR3 sequence: CAISVEGGTNTGELFF. CDR3 DNA sequence: TGTGCCATCAGTGTAGAGGGCGGGACGAACACCGGGGAGCTGTTTTTT.

V is TRBV7-9 and J is TRBJ2-5; TRBD1 matches at 8 bases. V lost 7 bases to trimming and J lost 13 bases; unmatched junction nucleotides: 11. Germline values: CDR1 SEHNR, CDR2 FQNEAQ (reference sequence). The CDR3 has 12 amino acids. This chain's CDR3 is CASTGSGQEWYF. CDR3 sequence (DNA): TGTGCCAGCACCGGGTCGGGACAGGAGTGGTACTTC.

This rearrangement joins TRBV9 to TRBJ2-7; 7 nucleotides match TRBD2. The CDR3 contains 16 residues. Trimming removed 4 bases from V and 3 bases from J; junction bases left unmatched: 13. The V gene's germline CDR1 is SGDLS and CDR2 YYNGEE. The CDR3 DNA follows: TGTGCCAGCAGCCCTCGGGACTACCCACTGAACTACGAGCAGTACTTC. Amino acids: CASSPRDYPLNYEQYF.

This chain uses TRBV4-3 with TRBJ1-2; TRBD1 is a possible D gene (5 bases). Trimming left V 4 bases short and J 2 bases short, with 8 bases between. Germline V lookup: CDR1 LGHNA, CDR2 YSLEER. The CDR3 has 13 residues. CDR3 coding DNA: TGCGCCAGCAGCCTTGGACAAAACTATGGCTACACCTTC. Protein product: CASSLGQNYGYTF.

The chain recombines TRBV7-2 with TRBJ1-1, with TRBD1 as a possible D gene (5 bases). V lost 5 bases and J 2 bases, leaving 12 bases between the germline ends. The CDR3 sequence is 14 residues long. Germline assignment: CDR1 SGHTA and CDR2 FQGNSA. CDR3 nucleotides: TGTGCCAGCAGCCACAGGTCGTATAACACTGAAGCTTTCTTT. It encodes CASSHRSYNTEAFF. Full variable domain (rest looked up from reference TRBV7-2 and TRBJ1-1): GAGVSQSPSNKVTEKGKDVELRCDPISGHTALYWYRQSLGQGLEFLIYFQGNSAPDKSGLPSDRFSAERTGGSVSTLTIQRTQQEDSAVYLCASSHRSYNTEAFFGQGTRLTVV.

This chain links TRBV2 with TRBJ1-3; D remains unclear. Trimming pared 9 bases from V and 4 bases from J, leaving 13 bases between. Per the germline V gene, CDR1 is SNHLY and CDR2 is FYNNEI. The CDR3 has 13 amino acids. DNA of the CDR3: TGTGCCAGTTTCGGGGTTGTGGGAAACACCATATATTTT. This encodes CASFGVVGNTIYF.

In this sample, this clone turned up many times. The V call is TRBV4-1, the J call TRBJ1-5; 7 positions match TRBD1. The germline V gene encodes CDR1 MGHRA and CDR2 YSYEKL. The J segment lost 6 bases and the V segment lost 1 base, leaving 12 bases of the junction unmatched. CDR3 length equals 17 residues. The CDR3 DNA is TGCGCCAGCAGCCAAGCAGTGGTCAGGGGGAGGTCTCAGCCCCAGCATTTT. It specifies CASSQAVVRGRSQPQHF.

This clone was counted a few times. The J gene is TRBJ2-5, the V gene TRBV29-1; unclear D gene. The germline gives CDR1 SQVTM, CDR2 ANQGSEA. This CDR3 spans 12 amino acids. Trimming took off 1 base at V and 1 base at J, with 4 bases between the two ends. As DNA, the CDR3 is TGCAGCGTTGAAGGAGGCCAAGAGACCCAGTACTTC. Protein product: CSVEGGQETQYF.

The V gene is TRBV18, the J gene TRBJ2-4, with 8 bases that match TRBD2. The J segment lost 2 bases and the V segment lost 0 bases, leaving 12 bases of the junction unmatched. CDR3 size: 19 residues. Germline CDR1 and CDR2: KGHSH and LQKENI. CDR3 bases: TGTGCCAGCTCACCACCGGGAATAGCGGGGTCCCTTTCCAAAAACATTCAGTACTTC. Residues: CASSPPGIAGSLSKNIQYF.

The sample holds one count of this clone. At one end, the junction sequence differs from germline, possibly due to a read error. The gene calls are TRBV15 and TRBJ2-7, with D possibly TRBD1 on 5 matching bases. The CDR3 is 14 residues long. The V gene's germline CDR1 is LNHNV and CDR2 YYDKDF (reference sequence). In DNA, the CDR3 is TGTGCCACCAGCCGAGACAGTTTATCCCACGAGCAGTACTTC. Translating gives CATSRDSLSHEQYF. The entire variable domain, with the rest obtained from reference TRBV15 and TRBJ2-7, is as follows: DAMVIQNPRYQVTQFGKPVTLSCSQTLNHNVMYWYQQKSSQAPKLLFHYYDKDFNNEADTPDNFQSRRPNTSFCFLDIRSPGLGDTAMYLCATSRDSLSHEQYFGPGTRLTVT.

The chain is built from TRBV7-9 and TRBJ2-5, with TRBD1 as a possible D gene (7 bases). The CDR3 totals 13 residues. V was pared by 5 bases and J by 4 bases, with 11 bases between. Germline V gene data show CDR1 as SEHNR and CDR2 as FQNEAQ (reference sequence). The CDR3: CASSQGGRETQYF. In DNA, the CDR3 is TGTGCCAGCAGCCAGGGGGGAAGAGAGACCCAGTACTTC. Full variable domain (missing parts from reference TRBV7-9 and TRBJ2-5): DTGVSQNPRHKITKRGQNVTFRCDPISEHNRLYWYRQTLGQGPEFLTYFQNEAQLEKSRLLSDRFSAERPKGSFSTLEIQRTEQGDSAMYLCASSQGGRETQYFGPGTRLLVL.

The chain couples TRBV2 to TRBJ2-1, with 7 nucleotides matching TRBD1. Looked up from germline, CDR1 is SNHLY and CDR2 is FYNNEI. With V trimmed by 7 bases and J by 4 bases, 4 bases remained unmatched. The CDR3 is 13 amino acids. CDR3 amino acids: CASNQGVYNEQFF. DNA of the CDR3: TGTGCCAGCAACCAGGGGGTATACAATGAGCAGTTCTTC.

The rearrangement uses TRBV7-2 and TRBJ1-2; 7 nucleotides agree with TRBD1. The trim removed 1 base at V and 2 bases at J, leaving 4 bases unmatched. The CDR3 covers 15 residues. The germline V gene encodes CDR1 SGHTA and CDR2 FQGNSA. As DNA, the CDR3 is TGTGCCAGCAGCTTAGTGGGGGGACAGAACTATGGCTACACCTTC. It encodes CASSLVGGQNYGYTF.

The CDR3 is CSVGGAQGNYGYTF. CDR3 bases: TGCAGCGTTGGCGGGGCGCAGGGTAACTATGGCTACACCTTC. The V call is TRBV29-1, the J call TRBJ1-2, with a weak D call TRBD1 (5 bases). Trimming shortened V by 4 bases and J by 1 base, and 13 bases separated the two germline ends. Germline CDR1 reads SQVTM; CDR2 reads ANQGSEA. This CDR3 spans 14 amino acids.

The chain uses TRBV9 and TRBJ2-1, with 13 bases fitting TRBD2. The germline V gene has CDR1 SGDLS and CDR2 YYNGEE. The junction had 14 bases not matched to a gene; V was cut back by 4 bases and J by 7 bases. CDR3 length equals 18 residues. CDR3 amino acids: CASSTTPGLAGYRNEQFF. The CDR3 DNA follows: TGTGCCAGCAGCACCACGCCGGGACTAGCGGGATATCGAAATGAGCAGTTCTTC.

The chain recombines TRBV30 with TRBJ2-3; D perhaps matches TRBD2 (7 bases). Trimming took 3 bases from V and 11 from J, leaving 18 bases between them. CDR3 length equals 13 residues. In germline, CDR1 is GTSNPN, CDR2 SVGIG (reference sequence). DNA of the CDR3: TGTGCCTGGAGCGACCTTTCGCGGGGGCAGCAGTATTTT. Protein: CAWSDLSRGQQYF.

This clone was seen a few times. The gene calls are TRBV2 and TRBJ2-2, with D possibly being TRBD1 (6 bases). Germline V CDR1 and CDR2: SNHLY, FYNNEI. The length of the CDR3 is 16 residues. Trimming took 2 bases from V and 1 from J, leaving 11 bases between them. This chain's CDR3 is CASSERQDWNTGELFF. For the CDR3, the DNA is TGTGCCAGCAGTGAAAGACAGGACTGGAACACCGGGGAGCTGTTTTTT.

The rearrangement uses TRBV28 and TRBJ2-5; 8 bases are shared with TRBD2. The CDR3 is 13 residues long. Germline-derived CDR1 and CDR2 are MDHEN and SYDVKM. V shed 8 bases, J shed 3 bases, and the junction held 5 bases outside the gene matches. The CDR3 coding sequence is TGTGCCAGCGGCGTAGCGGGGAAAGAGACCCAGTACTTC. Residues: CASGVAGKETQYF.